These 5 T cell receptor beta chains share one sample of origin, sequenced in a study of naive and memory T cell subsets. Four PCR rounds used nested alpha and beta constant region primers plus the SP2 primer. MiXCR, applied by TCRdb to the 5' RACE reads, yields one record per CDR3 protein. The sample shows over 45,000 distinct CDR3 sequences, less than 10% of them seen only once. The library had UMIs added by 3' ligation of an oligonucleotide to TCR cDNA. The receptors come from a female donor in good health.

This clonotype was seen only a few times. The genes are TRBV30 and TRBJ2-1, with 7 bases lining up with TRBD1. Looked up from germline, CDR1 is GTSNPN and CDR2 is SVGIG (reference sequence). The CDR3 totals 16 residues. V shed 0 bases, J shed 7 bases, and the junction held 12 bases outside the gene matches. CDR3 protein: CAWSVLGRGKINEQFF. As DNA, the CDR3 is TGTGCCTGGAGTGTACTGGGCAGGGGGAAAATAAATGAGCAGTTCTTC.

In its sample, this clonotype was seen many times. This chain joins TRBV5-5 and TRBJ1-6; D possibly corresponds to TRBD1 (6 bases). V lost 4 bases, J lost 6 bases, and 17 bases lay in between. Germline V gene data show CDR1 as SGHKS and CDR2 as YYEKEE (reference sequence). The CDR3 runs to 16 residues. As DNA, the CDR3 is TGTGCCAGCAGCAGAGCCGATACCAGGGGTAATTCACCCCTCCACTTT. It encodes CASSRADTRGNSPLHF.

This clonotype was seen more than once but under ten times. The chain employs TRBV5-4 and TRBJ1-1, with 9 bases matching TRBD1. This CDR3 has 19 residues. Per germline, CDR1 SGHNT and CDR2 YYREEE (reference sequence). The V segment lost 2 bases and the J segment 1 base; nucleotides outside the gene matches: 15. CDR3 DNA: TGTGCCAGCAGCTTTGGCCGGGACAGGGCGAGGTGGGGGAACACTGAAGCTTTCTTT. Encoded protein: CASSFGRDRARWGNTEAFF.

This clonotype occurred a few times. The rearrangement joins TRBV5-1 to TRBJ2-7, with D possibly matching TRBD1 (6 bases). V was cut by 2 bases and J by 2 bases, with 11 bases left in between. Germline V gene data show CDR1 as SGHRS and CDR2 as YFSETQ. The CDR3 loop spans 14 amino acids. The CDR3 region has the DNA TGCGCCAGCAGCTTAGGGACAAATACCTACGAGCAGTACTTC. This codes for CASSLGTNTYEQYF.

In the case of this clonotype: Given a much more abundant clone one base away, this may be a read error. This chain connects TRBV12-3 or TRBV12-4 to TRBJ2-5; 12 positions agree with TRBD1. This CDR3 is 16 amino acids long. V dropped 5 bases and J dropped 6; count of bases not matched to a gene: 10. In DNA, the CDR3 is TGTGCCAGCAGTACCCCCGGGACAGGGGGCACGAAGACCCAGTACTTC. Translating gives CASSTPGTGGTKTQYF.